This TCR beta chain derives from a study of OX40 agonist ivuxolimab in advanced cancers. Background for the entire study: Ivuxolimab, which targeted the costimulatory receptor OX40 (CD134), was an agonistic, fully human IgG2 monoclonal antibody. Intravenous ivuxolimab was administered to patients every 2 weeks at six dose levels: 0.01, 0.1, 0.3, 1.5, 3 and 10 mg/kg. Of the 52 patients in dose escalation, around 19 had hepatocellular carcinoma, about 15 had melanoma, 9 had renal cell carcinoma and 9 had head and neck cancer. The dose-escalation cohort was 82.7% male with a mean age of roughly 60 years, ranging from roughly 23 to 85. Prior anti-PD-1, anti-PD-L1 or anti-CTLA-4 therapy was permitted, and checkpoint inhibitors had been received by roughly 40% of dose-escalation patients. Partial responses occurred in three dose-escalation patients: two with cutaneous melanoma and one with hepatocellular carcinoma. Peripheral TCRbeta sequencing was intended to test whether TCR sequence diversity was altered and clonal T-cell expansion was caused by ivuxolimab. The paper covers the monotherapy dose-escalation part of the phase I ivuxolimab trial, which included N ≈ 50 patients.

V is reduced by 4 bases and J by 5 bases, leaving a spacing of 15 bases between them. Measured from the cysteine to the phenylalanine, the CDR3 is 15 residues long. Here the CDR3 DNA is all that survives: 45 bases in frame from base 1. The germline V gene (reference sequence) gives CDR1 as WNHNN and CDR2 as SYGVQD. This clone has just one count. It has no known antigen specificity. Per-nucleotide qualities are absent, and no much larger clonotype sits a single base away. Genomic DNA was isolated from the sorted cells so that the TCRbeta CDR3 region could be sequenced. TCRbeta CDR3 regions were sequenced using the immunoSEQ Assay. Sourced from immuneACCESS, this table was stored by TCRdb with only in-frame sequences that have V and J called. A share of the clones is absent; for the studies checked, an unresolved V gene accounts for under half, and the remainder has no known explanation. Counted in this sample were 65,000 to 95,000 clones; roughly 84% of them appeared once. Over 2% of the sample lies in the top ten.

Patients with a history of autoimmune disease or receiving systemic immunosuppression were excluded from the trial. Peripheral blood for TCR sequencing was collected from all dose cohorts at baseline, on cycle 4 day 1, and on cycle 7 day 1. Samples were obtained from an open-label, multicenter, first-in-human phase I dose-escalation trial of ivuxolimab. Adults with locally advanced or metastatic melanoma, renal cell, hepatocellular, or head and neck squamous cell carcinoma were enrolled in the trial. Before TCR sequencing, CD4+ T cells and CD8+ T cells from peripheral blood were sorted into separate populations. Study-level results and caveats: The antigen specificity of the peripheral T cells that underwent clonal expansion was not determined. At doses of 0.1 to 3.0 mg/kg, clonal expansion of both CD4+ and CD8+ T cells in blood was seen between baseline and week 6. In partial responders in the 0.1-3.0 mg/kg groups, normalized peripheral clonal expansion was found to be among the lowest, especially among CD8+ T cells. Low levels of normalized T-cell clonal expansion were also seen in some patients who did not respond. After ivuxolimab, expanded clones were on average more numerous among CD8+ T cells than among CD4+ T cells.

The rearranged chain carries TRBV10-1 and TRBJ2-1; matching of 5 bases hints at TRBD2 as the D gene. The sequences come from CD4+ or CD8+ T cells sorted from blood, collected in a trial of the OX40 agonist ivuxolimab. The clonotype was recovered from an adult with an advanced solid tumor such as melanoma, head and neck, liver or kidney cancer. The nucleotides read TGCGCCAGCAGTGTTGGCGGGCCTACCAACAATGAGCAGTTCTTC. This sequence encodes CASSVGGPTNNEQFF.